One T cell receptor (beta chain) is described in this entry. Its antigen is unidentified. The sample comes from a study of cytomegalovirus exposure and HLA in healthy donors. About the research overall: The 130 or so validation repertoires were reported in a later analysis to have been generated on the same platform as the roughly 700 first-cohort repertoires.

Study-level points and caveats: TCR beta chains numbering 164 were designated cytomegalovirus-associated. In vitro work confirmed that a few CMV-associated chains recognize CMV antigens.

V was shortened by 2 bases and J by 5 bases, with 18 bases between the two germline ends. Germline CDR1 SEHNR, CDR2 FQNEAQ (reference sequence). The CDR3 is 16 amino acids. Clones were read by immunoSEQ multiplex PCR, and TCRdb kept only the in-frame ones, dropping some. The repertoire has approximately 60,000 clones, 85% to 95% of them found once; the top ten carry 6% to 8.5%. Sequenced input: PBMCs. V and J are TRBV7-9 and TRBJ2-5; the D gene is possibly TRBD2 (5 bases). The sequence was obtained from a woman between 18 and 30 years old in good health and CMV-seropositive. The CDR3 loop is CASSLPPGRRGETQYF. The CDR3 bases are TGTGCCAGCAGCTTACCCCCGGGCCGACGCGGGGAGACCCAGTACTTC.